This T cell receptor (beta chain) derives from a study of blood T cell repertoires in COVID-19. The data were produced by immunoSEQ multiplex PCR, yet TCRdb's version contains in-frame clones alone and is incomplete. The sample has 250,000 to 350,000 clones, 88% seen once. The germline gives CDR1 SGHRS, CDR2 YFSETQ. The CDR3 loop spans 14 amino acids. With 5 bases clipped from V and 3 bases from J, the junction kept 8 bases outside the gene matches. The specimen sequenced was PBMCs or T cells enriched from blood (not recorded which). This TCR was recovered from a woman in her twenties or thirties who had recovered from COVID-19. The genes are TRBV5-1 and TRBJ2-7, with 7 nucleotides matching TRBD2. The CDR3: CASRSPGGSYEQYF. The DNA of the CDR3 is TGCGCCAGCAGATCCCCCGGGGGGAGCTACGAGCAGTACTTC.